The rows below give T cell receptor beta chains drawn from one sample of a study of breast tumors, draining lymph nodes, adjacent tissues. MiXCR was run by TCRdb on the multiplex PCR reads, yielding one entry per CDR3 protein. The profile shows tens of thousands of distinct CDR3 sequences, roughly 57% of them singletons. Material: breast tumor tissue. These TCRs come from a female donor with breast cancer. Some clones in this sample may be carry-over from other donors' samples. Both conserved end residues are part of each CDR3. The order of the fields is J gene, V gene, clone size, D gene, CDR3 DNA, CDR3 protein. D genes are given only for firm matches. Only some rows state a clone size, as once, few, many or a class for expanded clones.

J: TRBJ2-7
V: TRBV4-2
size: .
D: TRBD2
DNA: TGTGCCAGCAGCCAAGTAGCGGGAGCGGGGTACGAGCAGTACTTC
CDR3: CASSQVAGAGYEQYF

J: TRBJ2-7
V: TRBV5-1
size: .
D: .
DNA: TGCGCCAGCAGCCTCGGCACAGGACCCTACGAGCAGTACTTC
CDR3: CASSLGTGPYEQYF

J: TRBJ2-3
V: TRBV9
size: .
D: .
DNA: TGTGCCAGCAGTGTCAGGGGGGGAACGCAGTATTTT
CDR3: CASSVRGGTQYF

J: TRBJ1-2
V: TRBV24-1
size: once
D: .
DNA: TGTGCCACCAGTGATACCCTTTTCCGAAACAACTATGGCTACACCTTC
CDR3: CATSDTLFRNNYGYTF

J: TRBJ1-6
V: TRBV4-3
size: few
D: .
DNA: TGCGCCAGCAGCCAAGAAACACAAACTGGCTCACCCCTCCACTTT
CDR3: CASSQETQTGSPLHF

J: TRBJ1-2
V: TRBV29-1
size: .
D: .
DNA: TGCAGCGTTGAAGATCGGGGGACGGTCTATGGCTACACCTTC
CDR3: CSVEDRGTVYGYTF

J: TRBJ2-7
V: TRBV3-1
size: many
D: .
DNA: TGTGCCAGCAGCCAAGGTAGGAGGGAGCAGTACTTC
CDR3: CASSQGRREQYF

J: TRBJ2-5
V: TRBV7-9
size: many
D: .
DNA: TGTGCCAGCAGCCCCCTCCTAGAAGAGACCCAGTACTTC
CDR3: CASSPLLEETQYF

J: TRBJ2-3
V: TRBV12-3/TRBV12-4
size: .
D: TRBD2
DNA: TGTGCCACCAAGACTAGCGGCAGTACGCAGTATTTT
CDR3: CATKTSGSTQYF

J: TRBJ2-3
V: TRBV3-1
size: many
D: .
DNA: TGTGCCAGCAGCCAAGCTCTAGGGTCAGATACGCAGTATTTT
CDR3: CASSQALGSDTQYF

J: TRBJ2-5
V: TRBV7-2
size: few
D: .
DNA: TGTGCCAGCAGCTTGGAGGTAGCCGAGGAGACCCAGTACTTC
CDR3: CASSLEVAEETQYF

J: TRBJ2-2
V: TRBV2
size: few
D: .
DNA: TGTGCCAGCAGTGTTAGCAACACCGGGGAGCTGTTTTTT
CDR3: CASSVSNTGELFF

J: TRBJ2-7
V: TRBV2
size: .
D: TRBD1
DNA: TGTGCCAGCAGTGTACAGGGGTATGGGGAGCAGTACTTC
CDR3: CASSVQGYGEQYF

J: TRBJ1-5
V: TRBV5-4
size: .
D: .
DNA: TGTGCCAGCAGCAAAGGAGGACATCAGCCCCAGCATTTT
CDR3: CASSKGGHQPQHF

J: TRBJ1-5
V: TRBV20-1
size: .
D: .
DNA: TGCAGTGCAGGGTACAGGGGCAATCAGCCCCAGCATTTT
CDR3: CSAGYRGNQPQHF

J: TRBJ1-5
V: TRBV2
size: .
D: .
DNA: TGTGCCAGCAGGAAGGAGGGCGGTCCTAATGAGCATTTT
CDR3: CASRKEGGPNEHF

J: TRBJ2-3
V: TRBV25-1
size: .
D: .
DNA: TGTGCCAGCAGCGGGGGTACAGGGGCTCGAGATACGCAGTATTTT
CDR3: CASSGGTGARDTQYF

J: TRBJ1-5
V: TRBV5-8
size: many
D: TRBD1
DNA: TGTGCCAGCAGCTTGGACAGGGGAAGTCAGCCCCAGCATTTT
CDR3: CASSLDRGSQPQHF

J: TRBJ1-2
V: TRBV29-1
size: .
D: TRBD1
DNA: TGCAGCAGTGAACGGGGGGGACAGGGGGTTAACTATGGCTACACCTTC
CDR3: CSSERGGQGVNYGYTF

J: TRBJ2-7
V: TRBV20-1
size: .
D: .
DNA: TGCGGTGCTAGAGGAGACTCCTACGAGCAGTACTTC
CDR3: CGARGDSYEQYF

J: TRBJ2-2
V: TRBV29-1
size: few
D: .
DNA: TGCAGCGTTGAAATCGGAGGGCTTTCGAACACCGGGGAGCTGTTTTTT
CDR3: CSVEIGGLSNTGELFF

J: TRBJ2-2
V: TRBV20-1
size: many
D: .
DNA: TGCAGTGCTAGAGATTGGGGGAACACCGGGGAGCTGTTTTTT
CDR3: CSARDWGNTGELFF

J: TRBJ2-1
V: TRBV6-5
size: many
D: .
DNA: TGTGCCAGCAACCCCGTACAGGGAACTGAGCAGTTCTTC
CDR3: CASNPVQGTEQFF